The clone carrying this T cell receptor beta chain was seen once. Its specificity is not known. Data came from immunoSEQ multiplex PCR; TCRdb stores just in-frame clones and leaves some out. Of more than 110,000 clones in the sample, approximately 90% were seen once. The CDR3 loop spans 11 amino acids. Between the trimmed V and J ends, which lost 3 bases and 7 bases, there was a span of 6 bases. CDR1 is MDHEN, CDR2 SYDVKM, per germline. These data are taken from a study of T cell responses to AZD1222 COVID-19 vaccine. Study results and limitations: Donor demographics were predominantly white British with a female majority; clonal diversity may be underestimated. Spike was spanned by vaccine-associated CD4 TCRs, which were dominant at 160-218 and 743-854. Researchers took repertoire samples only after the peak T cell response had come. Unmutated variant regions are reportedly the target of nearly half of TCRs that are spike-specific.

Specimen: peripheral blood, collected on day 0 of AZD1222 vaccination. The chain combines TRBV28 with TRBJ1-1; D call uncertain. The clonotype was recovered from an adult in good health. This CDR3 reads CASSFGDEAFF. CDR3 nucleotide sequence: TGTGCCAGCAGTTTCGGAGATGAAGCTTTCTTT.